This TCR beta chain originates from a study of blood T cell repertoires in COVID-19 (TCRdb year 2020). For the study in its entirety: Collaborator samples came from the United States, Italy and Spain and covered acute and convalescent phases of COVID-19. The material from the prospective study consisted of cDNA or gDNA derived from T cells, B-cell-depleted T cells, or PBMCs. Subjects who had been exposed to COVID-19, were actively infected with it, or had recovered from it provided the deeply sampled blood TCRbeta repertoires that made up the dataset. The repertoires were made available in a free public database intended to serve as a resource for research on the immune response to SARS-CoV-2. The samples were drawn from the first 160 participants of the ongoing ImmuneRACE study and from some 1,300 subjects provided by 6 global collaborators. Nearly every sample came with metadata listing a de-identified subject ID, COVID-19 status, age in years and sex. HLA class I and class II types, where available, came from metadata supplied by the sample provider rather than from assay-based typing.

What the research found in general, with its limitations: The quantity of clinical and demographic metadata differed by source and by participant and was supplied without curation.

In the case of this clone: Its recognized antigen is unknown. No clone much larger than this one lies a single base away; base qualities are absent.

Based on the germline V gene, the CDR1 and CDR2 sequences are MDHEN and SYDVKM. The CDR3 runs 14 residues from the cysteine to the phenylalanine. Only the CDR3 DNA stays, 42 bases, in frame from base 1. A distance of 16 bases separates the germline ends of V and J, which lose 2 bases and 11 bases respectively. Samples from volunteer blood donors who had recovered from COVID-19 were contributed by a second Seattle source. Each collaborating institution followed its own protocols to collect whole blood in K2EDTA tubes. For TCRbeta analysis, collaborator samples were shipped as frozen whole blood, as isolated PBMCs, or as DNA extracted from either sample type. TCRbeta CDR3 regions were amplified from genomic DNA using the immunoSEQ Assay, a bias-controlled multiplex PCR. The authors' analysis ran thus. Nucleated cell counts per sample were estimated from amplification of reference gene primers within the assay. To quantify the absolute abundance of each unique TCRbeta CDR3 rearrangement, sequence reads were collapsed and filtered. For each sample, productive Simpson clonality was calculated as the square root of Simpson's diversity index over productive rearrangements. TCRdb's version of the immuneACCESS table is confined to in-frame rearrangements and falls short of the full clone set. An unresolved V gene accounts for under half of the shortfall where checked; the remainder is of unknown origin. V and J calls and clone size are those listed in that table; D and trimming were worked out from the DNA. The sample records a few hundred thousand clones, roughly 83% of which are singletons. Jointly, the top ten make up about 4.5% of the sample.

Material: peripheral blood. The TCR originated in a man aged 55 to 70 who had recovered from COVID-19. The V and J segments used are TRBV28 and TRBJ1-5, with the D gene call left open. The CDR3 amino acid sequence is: CASSLLREVKAQHF. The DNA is TGTGCCAGCAGTTTACTTCGCGAGGTTAAGGCCCAGCATTTT.